The sequence of this TCR beta chain was determined in a study of shared clonotypes between healthy human individuals. Study context: A couple of women and three men aged 18 to 49 made up the donors. CD4 naive and memory got three plates each, CD8 naive two, CD8 memory one.

With regard to this clone: Its matching antigen is unknown.

Positively selected for CCR7, the CD45RO-negative cells used as naive CD8 cells excluded terminally differentiated effector memory CD45RA+ cells. Deep-level running was used for the assay. Profiled with immunoSEQ multiplex PCR; TCRdb holds only in-frame clones, not every one. The data show hundreds of thousands of clones, around 96% seen once. Study-wide results and caveats: Rarefaction exposed incomplete sorted-subset sequencing despite large depth.

CDR3 length: 13 amino acids. The germline CDR1 and CDR2 sequences are WSHSY and SAAADI. With V trimmed by 2 bases and J by 8 bases, 5 bases remained unmatched. Source material: naive CD8+ T cells sorted from blood. This TCR was recovered from a woman aged 25-40 years in good health. The chain links TRBV10-2 to TRBJ1-1; TRBD1 aligns across 7 bases. For the CDR3, the DNA is TGCGCCAGCAGTGAGCTGGGACAGACAGAAGCTTTCTTT. This codes for CASSELGQTEAFF.